These 5 T cell receptor beta chains share one sample of origin, sequenced in a study of cytomegalovirus exposure and HLA in healthy donors. PCR involved 60 Vbeta and 13 Jbeta primers. The table came from immunoSEQ multiplex PCR; TCRdb's copy has only in-frame clones and leaves some out. The repertoire includes around 140,000 clones, 76% of them detected once, and 1.5% to 2% sits in the top ten. Sample: PBMCs. Receptors were obtained from a man aged 35 to 55 in good health and CMV-seronegative.

With respect to this clone: A read error may account for a junction end that differs from germline. The chain is built from TRBV7-9 and TRBJ2-5; 8 nucleotides agree with TRBD1. CDR1 is SEHNR and CDR2 is FQNEAQ in the germline V gene (reference sequence). The CDR3 spans 13 residues. CDR3 nucleotide sequence: TGTTCCAGCATAGGACAGGGTCAAGAGACCCAGTACTTC. Its protein product is CSSIGQGQETQYF.

The chain has TRBV5-4 and TRBJ2-5, with D tentatively TRBD2 (6 bases). The CDR3 is made up of 14 amino acids. Trimming pared 1 base from V and 5 bases from J, leaving 12 bases between. CDR1 and CDR2 from the germline V gene are SGHNT and YYREEE (reference sequence). Here the CDR3 reads CASSLPGLEETQYF. The CDR3 region has the DNA TGTGCCAGCAGCTTGCCGGGACTCGAGGAGACCCAGTACTTC.

The chain is built from TRBV11-3 and TRBJ2-1; 10 bases agree with TRBD2. V shed 5 bases, J shed 7 bases, and the junction held 2 bases outside the gene matches. In germline, CDR1 is SGHNT, CDR2 YENEEA. The CDR3 consists of 13 residues. The CDR3 DNA sequence: TGTGCCAGCAGCCTACTAGCGGGGAATGAGCAGTTCTTC. The encoded protein is CASSLLAGNEQFF.

Remarks on this clone: An end of the junction does not agree with germline; a read error may underlie this. V usage is TRBV9 and J usage is TRBJ2-7, with D possibly matching TRBD2 (6 bases). Germline V lookup: CDR1 SGDLS, CDR2 YYNGEE. The CDR3 loop spans 13 amino acids. CDR3 nucleotide sequence: TGTGCCGGCAGCCCTCGACTAGCCTACGAGCAGTACTTC. Amino acid sequence: CAGSPRLAYEQYF.

The genes are TRBV7-8 and TRBJ2-5; no clear D. The DNA end is a closer match to TRBJ2-7, so the J assignment may be wrong. Germline V lookup: CDR1 SGHVS, CDR2 FQNEAQ. This CDR3 is 11 amino acids long. CDR3 region: CASSSAYEQYF. CDR3 nucleotide sequence: TGTGCCAGCAGCTCAGCTTACGAGCAGTACTTC.